These 17 T cell receptor beta chains were sequenced from one sample in a study of PD-1 blockade in mismatch repair-deficient tumors (dated by TCRdb to 2016 to 2017). This specimen's time point label, per the study, means: peripheral blood before pembrolizumab. Library preparation was by the immunoSEQ multiplex PCR assay. Here the immuneACCESS table is served through TCRdb, limited to in-frame sequences with V and J called. Missing clones are a known gap in these copies; in checked studies unresolved V genes cover under half, and the rest lacks a known reason. Present in this sample are 20,000 to 30,000 clones, approximately 88% of which were seen just once. The ten most abundant clones make up more than 2.5% of the sample. Sequencing was performed on PBMCs, taken before pembrolizumab treatment. These TCRs come from an adult with mismatch repair-deficient cancer.

This clone was picked up one time. This chain joins TRBV5-5 and TRBJ1-1, with 8 bases fitting TRBD1. J was trimmed by 5 bases and V by 3 bases; bases with no gene match: 3. This CDR3 contains 13 residues. From germline, CDR1 is SGHKS and CDR2 YYEKEE (reference sequence). The CDR3 nucleotides read TGTGCCAGCAGCTCGGACAGGGTAACTGAAGCTTTCTTT. As protein: CASSSDRVTEAFF. Full variable domain (outside the CDR3, taken from reference TRBV5-5 and TRBJ1-1): DAGVTQSPTHLIKTRGQQVTLRCSPISGHKSVSWYQQVLGQGPQFIFQYYEKEERGRGNFPDRFSARQFPNYSSELNVNALLLGDSALYLCASSSDRVTEAFFGQGTRLTVV.

The genes are TRBV4-1 and TRBJ1-6; D not resolved. The CDR3 contains 12 residues. The germline CDR1 and CDR2 sequences are MGHRA and YSYEKL. Between the trimmed V and J ends, which lost 1 base and 13 bases, there was a span of 8 bases. CDR3 in DNA: TGCGCCAGCAGCCAAGGGTCGGGGCCCCTCCACTTT. Translated: CASSQGSGPLHF.

V and J are TRBV11-2 and TRBJ2-2; 7 bases align to TRBD1. V shed 5 bases and J 5 bases; nucleotides not matched to a gene: 8. Germline CDR1 reads SGHAT; CDR2 reads FQNNGV. The CDR3 is made up of 15 amino acids. CDR3 DNA sequence: TGTGCCAGCAGCCGTGCCGGGACAGATACCGGGGAGCTGTTTTTT. Protein: CASSRAGTDTGELFF.

By frequency in the sample, this clone is medium-sized. The chain joins TRBV10-3 to TRBJ1-5; a weak D match, TRBD1 (5 bases). The CDR3 is made up of 15 amino acids. The ends were cut back, 5 bases at V and 0 bases at J, with 11 bases in the middle. Germline V gene sequence: CDR1 ENHRY, CDR2 SYGVKD. DNA for the CDR3: TGTGCCATCAGTACAGGCCCGGATAGCAATCAGCCCCAGCATTTT. Translating gives CAISTGPDSNQPQHF.

The rearrangement joins TRBV7-2 to TRBJ1-4, with TRBD1 identical over 9 bases. J lost 6 bases, V lost 5 bases, and 4 bases had no gene match. This CDR3 has 14 amino acids. The germline V gene has CDR1 SGHTA and CDR2 FQGNSA. CDR3 nucleotide sequence: TGTGCCAGCAGCCCAAGGACAGGGGATGAAAAACTGTTTTTT. Translated: CASSPRTGDEKLFF.

The V and J genes are TRBV6-5 and TRBJ1-2; 8 nucleotides align to TRBD1. From germline, CDR1 is MNHEY and CDR2 SVGAGI. The CDR3 loop spans 14 amino acids. Trimming at V came to 10 bases and at J to 3 bases, leaving 10 bases not matched to a gene. The CDR3 region is CATSSGGLDYGYTF. The DNA for the CDR3 is TGTGCCACCTCTTCAGGGGGCCTGGACTATGGCTACACCTTC.

The V call is TRBV7-3, the J call TRBJ1-6, with 8 nucleotides matching TRBD1. Germline assignment: CDR1 SGHTA and CDR2 FQGTGA. V shed 5 bases and J 12 bases; nucleotides not matched to a gene: 9. This CDR3 has 14 amino acids. DNA for the CDR3: TGTGCCAGCAGCGCACAGACAGGGGTCGGACCCCTCCACTTT. Translation: CASSAQTGVGPLHF.

The J gene is TRBJ2-2, the V gene TRBV15, with TRBD2 matching 7 bases. Germline V lookup: CDR1 LNHNV, CDR2 YYDKDF (reference sequence). The CDR3 totals 18 residues. The V segment lost 3 bases and the J segment 4 bases; nucleotides outside the gene matches: 14. The CDR3 loop reads CATSRGPGAGARTGELFF. The DNA of the CDR3 is TGTGCCACCAGCAGGGGCCCCGGGGCGGGAGCACGCACCGGGGAGCTGTTTTTT.

In this sample, this clone turned up a few times. V and J are TRBV30 and TRBJ1-5; no definite D call. Trimming took 1 base from V and 6 from J, leaving 13 bases between them. The V gene's germline CDR1 is GTSNPN and CDR2 SVGIG (reference sequence). The CDR3 spans 14 residues. CDR3 coding DNA: TGTGCCTGGAGTGGCGCGGACTTAGGTCAGCCCCAGCATTTT. Protein product: CAWSGADLGQPQHF.

The J gene is TRBJ1-1, the V gene TRBV6-5; possible D gene TRBD1, 6 bases. This CDR3 contains 13 residues. Between the trimmed V and J ends, which lost 6 bases and 7 bases, there was a span of 15 bases. Germline V gene sequence: CDR1 MNHEY, CDR2 SVGAGI. CDR3 amino acids: CASRGTTGIEAFF. The CDR3 DNA reads as TGTGCCAGCAGGGGAACGACAGGAATTGAAGCTTTCTTT.

This clone occurred once. V and J are TRBV6-5 and TRBJ1-1, with a weak D call TRBD1 (5 bases). Trimming took 0 bases from V and 11 from J, leaving 10 bases between them. The CDR3 length is 12 residues. Germline loops: CDR1 MNHEY, CDR2 SVGAGI. CDR3 protein: CASSYSGGWAFF. CDR3 coding DNA: TGTGCCAGCAGTTACTCCGGGGGTTGGGCTTTCTTT.

This rearrangement joins TRBV27 to TRBJ1-1; 10 bases are a match to TRBD1. Losses at the gene ends were 5 bases for V and 5 bases for J; bases not matched to a gene: 2. The germline V gene has CDR1 MNHEY and CDR2 SMNVEV (reference sequence). This CDR3 spans 13 amino acids. The CDR3 DNA follows: TGTGCCAGCAGTGGACAGGGGGTGACTGAAGCTTTCTTT. Its translation is CASSGQGVTEAFF.

CDR3 in DNA: TGTGCCAGCAGGCGACTAGCGGGAGGTAATGAGCAGTTCTTC. It encodes CASRRLAGGNEQFF. The chain has TRBV27 and TRBJ2-1; TRBD2 matches 13 bases. CDR1 and CDR2 from the germline V gene are MNHEY and SMNVEV (reference sequence). There are 14 residues in the CDR3. Unmatched junction bases numbered 3, after V lost 6 bases and J lost 7 bases.

This CDR3 reads CASSFSGSGHEKLFF. DNA for the CDR3: TGTGCCAGCAGTTTTTCGGGGTCAGGACATGAAAAACTGTTTTTT. This chain links TRBV27 with TRBJ1-4; D gene unclear. Looked up from germline, CDR1 is MNHEY and CDR2 is SMNVEV (reference sequence). Deletions cut 3 bases from V and 6 bases from J, with 14 bases between. The CDR3 consists of 15 residues.

The J gene is TRBJ1-1, the V gene TRBV6-5; 7 nucleotides agree with TRBD1. The CDR3 length is 15 residues. Looked up from germline, CDR1 is MNHEY and CDR2 is SVGAGI. The J segment lost 0 bases and the V segment lost 6 bases, leaving 7 bases of the junction unmatched. For the CDR3, the DNA is TGTGCCAGCAGCAACAGGGGACGAATGAACACTGAAGCTTTCTTT. Translating gives CASSNRGRMNTEAFF.

In nucleotides, the CDR3 is TGTGCCACCGGCGACAGGGGCTATGGCTACACCTTC. Its protein is CATGDRGYGYTF. The rearrangement uses TRBV28 and TRBJ1-2, with TRBD1 matching over 8 bases. Germline CDR1 and CDR2: MDHEN and SYDVKM. The CDR3 consists of 12 residues. The V gene end was trimmed by 10 bases and the J gene end by 4 bases; junction bases not matched to a gene: 5.

The rearrangement uses TRBV2 and TRBJ1-5; weak D call: TRBD1 (6 bases). The CDR3 runs to 16 residues. CDR1 and CDR2 from the germline V gene are SNHLY and FYNNEI. The V gene lost 0 bases and the J gene lost 6 bases, with 15 bases spanning the gap. The CDR3 here is CASSEALVGAGQPQHF. CDR3 DNA sequence: TGTGCCAGCAGTGAAGCGCTTGTGGGGGCAGGTCAGCCCCAGCATTTT.